The clone carrying this T cell receptor beta chain was picked up many times. Its target is unknown. Time point defined: sample taken at primary tumor resection. Germline CDR1 and CDR2: MNHNY and SVGAGI (reference sequence). This CDR3 is 11 amino acids long. V gave up 6 bases and J gave up 3 bases, with 6 bases separating them. The data are from a study of spatial heterogeneity in lung cancer. Study findings and constraints: Tumors with more nonsynonymous mutations had more expanded intratumoral alpha and beta TCRs.

TCRdb re-analysed the 5' RACE reads in MiXCR, keeping a single row per CDR3 protein. This table has tens of thousands of distinct CDR3 sequences, more than 15% appearing once. The V and J genes are TRBV6-6 and TRBJ2-7; the D gene is possibly TRBD2 (6 bases). The material was lung tumor tissue, obtained at surgery. The clonotype comes from a female donor with early-stage non-small cell lung cancer. This CDR3 is CASSGGYEQYF. Written as DNA, the CDR3 is TGTGCCAGCAGCGGGGGCTACGAGCAGTACTTC.